These 8 T cell receptor beta chains share one sample of origin, sequenced in a study of Graves' ophthalmopathy and Graves' hyperthyroidism. TCR beta CDR3 regions were amplified from RNA transcripts. First-round RT-PCR with HTBI primers preceded a second-round multiplex PCR. TCRdb reprocessed the multiplex PCR reads via MiXCR and lists one record per CDR3 protein. The repertoire holds 220,000 or so distinct CDR3 sequences, with roughly 21% as singletons. Sample: peripheral blood. The source is a woman between 45 and 60 years old with Graves' ophthalmopathy.

V is TRBV28 and J is TRBJ2-7; TRBD1 matches 10 bases. The ends lost 6 bases at V and 4 bases at J; junction bases unmatched: 9. CDR1 MDHEN and CDR2 SYDVKM come from the germline V gene. There are 15 residues in the CDR3. The CDR3 nucleotides are TGTGCCAGCAGCCACCCCGGACAGGGGGAGTACGAGCAGTACTTC. Translation: CASSHPGQGEYEQYF.

This clonotype appeared a few times. The chain is built from TRBV19 and TRBJ1-5; D unresolved. The V and J ends lost 6 bases and 4 bases respectively, with 16 bases between them. Per the germline V gene, CDR1 is LNHDA and CDR2 is SQIVND (reference sequence). The CDR3 sequence is 15 residues long. The CDR3 region is CASRPGRRENQPQHF. In nucleotides, the CDR3 is TGTGCCAGTAGGCCTGGGAGACGTGAAAATCAGCCCCAGCATTTT.

This clonotype was seen at least ten times. This sequence joins TRBV19 and TRBJ2-7; 7 nucleotides match TRBD2. This CDR3 comprises 15 residues. Germline CDR1 and CDR2: LNHDA and SQIVND (reference sequence). V dropped 4 bases and J dropped 4; count of bases not matched to a gene: 10. The CDR3 DNA sequence: TGTGCCAGTAGTACGGCCCTCGGGAGGTTATACGAGCAGTACTTC. Amino acids: CASSTALGRLYEQYF.

In this sample, this clonotype turned up many times. This CDR3 reads CASSNRDSFSEQYF. The CDR3 DNA reads as TGCGCCAGCTCGAATAGGGACTCCTTTTCCGAGCAGTACTTC. This chain uses TRBV5-1 with TRBJ2-7; D may be TRBD2 (6 bases). The germline V gene has CDR1 SGHRS and CDR2 YFSETQ. The CDR3 contains 14 residues. Deletions cut 7 bases from V and 6 bases from J, with 20 bases between.

This clonotype was seen many times. The chain recombines TRBV28 with TRBJ2-7, with D tentatively TRBD1 or TRBD2 (5 bases each). Germline V gene data show CDR1 as MDHEN and CDR2 as SYDVKM. The CDR3 loop spans 15 amino acids. Deletions cut 4 bases from V and 1 base from J, with 14 bases between. The DNA of the CDR3 is TGTGCCAGCAGTTCAAGAGGGGACGGGTCCTACGAGCAGTACTTC. The encoded protein is CASSSRGDGSYEQYF.

This clonotype was picked up many times. The chain recombines TRBV12-5 with TRBJ2-5, with 9 positions matching TRBD1. This CDR3 is 15 amino acids long. Trimming at V came to 3 bases and at J to 5 bases, leaving 7 bases not matched to a gene. Germline V gene lookup returns CDR1 LGHNT and CDR2 FRNRAP. CDR3 nucleotide sequence: TGTGCTAGTGGTTTAGGGGACAGGGACGGGGAGACCCAGTACTTC. Its protein is CASGLGDRDGETQYF.

This clonotype occurred many times. This rearrangement joins TRBV12-3 or TRBV12-4 to TRBJ1-2; TRBD1 might be the D (5 bases). This CDR3 comprises 13 residues. Trimming removed 3 bases from V and 8 bases from J, with 13 bases in between. This CDR3 reads CASSFQGLRGYTF. CDR3 in DNA: TGTGCCAGCAGTTTTCAGGGCCTTCGAGGCTACACCTTC.

In regard to this clonotype: The germline gene is not matched at one end of the junction; a read error may be the cause. The chain combines TRBV2 with TRBJ1-1; D gene unclear. From germline, CDR1 is SNHLY and CDR2 FYNNEI. CDR3 length equals 12 residues. CDR3 residues: CASSEGGVEAFF. The CDR3 nucleotides are TGTGCCAGCAGCGAAGGTGGGGTCGAAGCTTTCTTT.